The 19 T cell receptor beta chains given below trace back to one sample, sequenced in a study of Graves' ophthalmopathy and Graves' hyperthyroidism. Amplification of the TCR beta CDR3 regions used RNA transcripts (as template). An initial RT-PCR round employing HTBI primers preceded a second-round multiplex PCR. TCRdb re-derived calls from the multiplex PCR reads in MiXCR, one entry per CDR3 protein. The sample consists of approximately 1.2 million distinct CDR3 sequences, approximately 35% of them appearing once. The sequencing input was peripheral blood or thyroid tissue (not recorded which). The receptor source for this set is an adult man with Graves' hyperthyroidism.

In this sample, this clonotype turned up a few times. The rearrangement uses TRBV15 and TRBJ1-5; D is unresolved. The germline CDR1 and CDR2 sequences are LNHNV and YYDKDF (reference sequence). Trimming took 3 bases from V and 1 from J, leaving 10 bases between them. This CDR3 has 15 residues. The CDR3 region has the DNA TGTGCCACCAGCAGGGGCTCTACCAGCAATCAGCCCCAGCATTTT. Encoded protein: CATSRGSTSNQPQHF.

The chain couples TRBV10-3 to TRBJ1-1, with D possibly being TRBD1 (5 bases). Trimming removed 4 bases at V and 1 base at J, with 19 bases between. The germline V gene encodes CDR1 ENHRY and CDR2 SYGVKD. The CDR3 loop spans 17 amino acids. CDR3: CAISGVSGGSENTEAFF. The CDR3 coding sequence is TGTGCCATCAGTGGGGTTAGCGGGGGATCCGAGAACACTGAAGCTTTCTTT.

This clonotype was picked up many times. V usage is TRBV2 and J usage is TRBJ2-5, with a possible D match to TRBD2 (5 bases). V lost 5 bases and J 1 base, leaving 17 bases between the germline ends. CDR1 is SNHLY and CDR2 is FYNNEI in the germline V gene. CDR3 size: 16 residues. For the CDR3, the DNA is TGTGCCAGCAGTCCTCGGTGGGCTAGCATCCAAGAGACCCAGTACTTC. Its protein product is CASSPRWASIQETQYF.

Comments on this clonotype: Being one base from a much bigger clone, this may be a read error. The CDR3 sequence: CATSPDNDYGYTF. The DNA of the CDR3 is TGTGCCACCAGTCCGGACAACGACTATGGCTACACCTTC. V gene TRBV24-1 combines with J gene TRBJ1-2; TRBD1 might be the D (5 bases). The germline V and J ends were trimmed by 6 bases and 3 bases, with 10 bases remaining between them. CDR1 KGHDR and CDR2 SFDVKD come from the germline V gene. The CDR3 is 13 amino acids.

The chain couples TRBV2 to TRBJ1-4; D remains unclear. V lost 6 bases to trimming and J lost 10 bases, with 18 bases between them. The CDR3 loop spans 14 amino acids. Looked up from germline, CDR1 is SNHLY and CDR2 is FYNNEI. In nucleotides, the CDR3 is TGTGCCAGCAGGCAATTTACCGCAAAGGGAAAACTGTTTTTT. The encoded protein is CASRQFTAKGKLFF.

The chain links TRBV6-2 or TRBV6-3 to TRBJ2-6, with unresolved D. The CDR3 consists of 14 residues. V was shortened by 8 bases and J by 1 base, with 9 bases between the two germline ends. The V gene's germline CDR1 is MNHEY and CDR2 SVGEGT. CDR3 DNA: TGTGCCAGCCAAAGGGTTTCTGGGGCCAACGTCCTGACTTTC. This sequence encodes CASQRVSGANVLTF.

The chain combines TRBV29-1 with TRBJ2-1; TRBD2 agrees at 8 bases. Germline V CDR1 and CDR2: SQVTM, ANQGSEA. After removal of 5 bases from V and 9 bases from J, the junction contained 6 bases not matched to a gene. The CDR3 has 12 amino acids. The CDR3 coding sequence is TGCAGCGTTAGCGGGGGCCAGGGTGAGCAGTTCTTC. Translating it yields CSVSGGQGEQFF.

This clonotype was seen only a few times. CDR3 amino acids: CASSRQGSGNEKLFF. The CDR3 DNA sequence: TGCGCCAGCAGCCGACAGGGGTCGGGTAATGAAAAACTGTTTTTT. This sequence joins TRBV4-3 and TRBJ1-4; 8 bases are a match to TRBD1. Germline values: CDR1 LGHNA, CDR2 YSLEER. The CDR3 spans 15 residues. V dropped 4 bases and J dropped 4; count of bases not matched to a gene: 5.

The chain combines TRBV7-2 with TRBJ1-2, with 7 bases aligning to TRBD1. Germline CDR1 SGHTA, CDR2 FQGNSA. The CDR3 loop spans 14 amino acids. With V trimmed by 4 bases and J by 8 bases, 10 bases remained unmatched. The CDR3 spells CASSSQGGQTGYTF. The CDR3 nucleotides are TGTGCCAGCAGCTCTCAGGGGGGACAGACGGGCTACACCTTC.

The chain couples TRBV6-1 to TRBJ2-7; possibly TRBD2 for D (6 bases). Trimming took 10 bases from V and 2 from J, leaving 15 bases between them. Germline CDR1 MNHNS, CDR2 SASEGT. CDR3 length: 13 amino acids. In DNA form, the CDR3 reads TGTGCCACCTCCGGCGGGATTCCCTACGAGCAGTACTTC. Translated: CATSGGIPYEQYF.

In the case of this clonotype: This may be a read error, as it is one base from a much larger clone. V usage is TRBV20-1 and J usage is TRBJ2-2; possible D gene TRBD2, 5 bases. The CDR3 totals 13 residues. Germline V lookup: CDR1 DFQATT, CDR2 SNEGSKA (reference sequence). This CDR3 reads CSARDINTGELVF. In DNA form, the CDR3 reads TGCAGTGCTAGAGACATTAACACCGGGGAGCTGGTTTTT.

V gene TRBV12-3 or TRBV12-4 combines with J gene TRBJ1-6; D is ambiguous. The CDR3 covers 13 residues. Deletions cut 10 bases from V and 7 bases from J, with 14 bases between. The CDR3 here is CAIRAEVNSPLHF. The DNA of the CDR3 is TGTGCCATAAGGGCAGAAGTGAATTCACCCCTCCACTTT.

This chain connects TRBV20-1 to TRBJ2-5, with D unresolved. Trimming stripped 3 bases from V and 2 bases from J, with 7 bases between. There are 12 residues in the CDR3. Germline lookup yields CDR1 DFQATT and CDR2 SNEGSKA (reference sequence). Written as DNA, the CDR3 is TGCAGTGCTAGGATGGGACAAGAGACCCAGTACTTC. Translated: CSARMGQETQYF.

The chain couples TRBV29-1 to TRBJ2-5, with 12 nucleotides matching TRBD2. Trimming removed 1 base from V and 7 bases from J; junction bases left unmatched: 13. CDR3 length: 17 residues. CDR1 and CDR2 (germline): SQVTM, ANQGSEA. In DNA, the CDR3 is TGCAGCGTTGAAGTCGGACAGCAAGTACTAGCGGGAGGGACCCAGTACTTC. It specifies CSVEVGQQVLAGGTQYF. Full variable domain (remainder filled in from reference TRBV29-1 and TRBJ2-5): SAVISQKPSRDICQRGTSLTIQCQVDSQVTMMFWYRQQPGQSLTLIATANQGSEATYESGFVIDKFPISRPNLTFSTLTVSNMSPEDSSIYLCSVEVGQQVLAGGTQYFGPGTRLLVL.

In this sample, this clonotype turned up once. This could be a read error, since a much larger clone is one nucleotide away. CDR3 protein: CASSPNNIWGVYGHTF. CDR3 nucleotides: TGCGCCAGCAGCCCAAACAACATTTGGGGAGTCTATGGCCACACCTTC. The V and J genes are TRBV5-1 and TRBJ1-2; D is undetermined. The CDR3 extends over 16 amino acids. Germline V gives CDR1 SGHRS, CDR2 YFSETQ. Looking up the rest from reference TRBV5-1 and TRBJ1-2 gives the full variable domain: KAGVTQTPRYLIKTRGQQVTLSCSPISGHRSVSWYQQTPGQGLQFLFEYFSETQRNKGNFPGRFSGRQFSNSRSEMNVSTLELGDSALYLCASSPNNIWGVYGHTFGSGTRLTVV.

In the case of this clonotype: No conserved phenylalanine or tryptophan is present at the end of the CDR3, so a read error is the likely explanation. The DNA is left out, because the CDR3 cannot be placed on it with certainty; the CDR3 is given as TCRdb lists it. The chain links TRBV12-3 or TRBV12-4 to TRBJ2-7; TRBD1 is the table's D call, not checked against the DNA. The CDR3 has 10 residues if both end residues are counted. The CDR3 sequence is CASSFVHKGA.

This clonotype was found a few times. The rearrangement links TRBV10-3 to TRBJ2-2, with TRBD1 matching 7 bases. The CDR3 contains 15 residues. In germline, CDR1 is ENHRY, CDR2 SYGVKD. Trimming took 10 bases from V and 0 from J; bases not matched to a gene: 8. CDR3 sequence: CASNAGTANTGELFF. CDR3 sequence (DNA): TGTGCCAGCAACGCCGGGACAGCGAACACCGGGGAGCTGTTTTTT.

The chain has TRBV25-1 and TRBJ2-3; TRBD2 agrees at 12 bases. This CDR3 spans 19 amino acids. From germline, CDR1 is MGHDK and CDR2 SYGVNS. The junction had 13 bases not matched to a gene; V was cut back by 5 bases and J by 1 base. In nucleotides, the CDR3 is TGTGCCAGCAGTCCAAATGGGCTAGCGGGAGGGCCTGGCACAGATACGCAGTATTTT. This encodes CASSPNGLAGGPGTDTQYF.

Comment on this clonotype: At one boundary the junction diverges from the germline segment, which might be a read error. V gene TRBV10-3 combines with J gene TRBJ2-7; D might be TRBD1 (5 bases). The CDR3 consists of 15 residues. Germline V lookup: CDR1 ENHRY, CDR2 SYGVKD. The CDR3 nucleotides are TGTGCCAGCAGTAAAAGTTTGGGGCAGGCCTACGAGCAGTACTTC. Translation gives CASSKSLGQAYEQYF.